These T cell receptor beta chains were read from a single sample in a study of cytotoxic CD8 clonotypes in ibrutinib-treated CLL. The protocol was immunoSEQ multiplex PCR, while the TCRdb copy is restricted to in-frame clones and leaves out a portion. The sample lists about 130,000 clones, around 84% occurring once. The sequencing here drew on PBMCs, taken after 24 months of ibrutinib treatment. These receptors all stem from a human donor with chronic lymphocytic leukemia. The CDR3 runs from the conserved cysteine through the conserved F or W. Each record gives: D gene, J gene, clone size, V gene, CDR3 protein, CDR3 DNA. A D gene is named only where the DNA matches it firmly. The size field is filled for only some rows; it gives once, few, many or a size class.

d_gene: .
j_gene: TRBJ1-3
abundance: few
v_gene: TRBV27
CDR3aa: CASSLSAGANTIYF
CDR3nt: TGTGCCAGCAGTTTATCGGCAGGGGCAAACACCATATATTTT

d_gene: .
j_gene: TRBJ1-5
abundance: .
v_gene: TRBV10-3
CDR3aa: CAISDGGMSQPQHF
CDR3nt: TGTGCCATCAGTGATGGGGGGATGAGTCAGCCCCAGCATTTT

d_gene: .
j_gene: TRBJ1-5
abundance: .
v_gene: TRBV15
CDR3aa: CATSRAAERGSQPQHF
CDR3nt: TGTGCCACCAGCAGAGCCGCCGAGCGAGGGAGTCAGCCCCAGCATTTT

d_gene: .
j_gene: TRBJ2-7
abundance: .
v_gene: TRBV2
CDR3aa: CASFSGLAGYEQYF
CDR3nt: TGTGCCAGCTTTTCCGGCCTAGCTGGCTACGAGCAGTACTTC

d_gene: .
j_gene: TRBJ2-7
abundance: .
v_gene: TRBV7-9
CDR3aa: CASSPSNSYEQYF
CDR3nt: TGTGCCAGCAGCCCATCCAATTCCTACGAGCAGTACTTC

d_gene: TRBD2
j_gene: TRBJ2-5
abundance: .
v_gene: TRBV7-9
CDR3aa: CASSLIAGQETQYF
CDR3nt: TGTGCCAGCAGCTTAATAGCGGGCCAAGAGACCCAGTACTTC

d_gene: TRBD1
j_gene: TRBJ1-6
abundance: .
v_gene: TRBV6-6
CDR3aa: CASSYATGGNSPLHF
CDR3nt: TGTGCCAGCAGTTACGCGACAGGGGGAAATTCACCCCTCCACTTT

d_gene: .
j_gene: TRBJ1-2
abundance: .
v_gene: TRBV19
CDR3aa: CASSPRQDRYGYTF
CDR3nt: TGTGCCAGTAGCCCAAGACAGGACCGCTATGGCTACACCTTC

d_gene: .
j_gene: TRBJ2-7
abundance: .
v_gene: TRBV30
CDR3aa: CAWSVPDIKAYEQYF
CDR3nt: TGTGCCTGGAGTGTCCCAGACATCAAGGCCTACGAGCAGTACTTC

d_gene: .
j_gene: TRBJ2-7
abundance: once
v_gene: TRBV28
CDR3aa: CASKGAPSGSTYEQYF
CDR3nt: TGTGCCAGCAAAGGGGCCCCGTCCGGGTCCACCTACGAGCAGTACTTC

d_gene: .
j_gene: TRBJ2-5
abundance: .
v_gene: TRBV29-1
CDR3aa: CSVETGQETQYF
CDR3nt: TGCAGCGTTGAAACAGGGCAAGAGACCCAGTACTTC

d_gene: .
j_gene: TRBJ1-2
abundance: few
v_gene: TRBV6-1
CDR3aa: CASSELVPRADNYGYTF
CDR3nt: TGTGCCAGCAGTGAGCTGGTTCCACGGGCAGACAACTATGGCTACACCTTC

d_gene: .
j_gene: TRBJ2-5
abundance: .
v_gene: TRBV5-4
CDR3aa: CASSLSGWIQETQYF
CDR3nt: TGTGCCAGCAGCTTGTCTGGCTGGATTCAAGAGACCCAGTACTTC

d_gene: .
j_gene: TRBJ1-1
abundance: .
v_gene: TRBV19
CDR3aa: CASSIARQANTEAFF
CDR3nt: TGTGCCAGTAGTATAGCCCGACAGGCGAACACTGAAGCTTTCTTT

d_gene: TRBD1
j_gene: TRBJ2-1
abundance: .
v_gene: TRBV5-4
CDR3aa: CASSSNGQGRNEQFF
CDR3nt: TGTGCCAGCAGCTCCAACGGACAGGGTAGGAATGAGCAGTTCTTC

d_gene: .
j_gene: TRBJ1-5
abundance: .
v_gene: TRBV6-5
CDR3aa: CASSTQGNQPQHF
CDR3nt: TGTGCCAGCAGTACACAGGGCAATCAGCCCCAGCATTTT

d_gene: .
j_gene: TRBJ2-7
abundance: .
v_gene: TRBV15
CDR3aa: CATSRDSAGGPYEQYF
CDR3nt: TGTGCCACCAGCAGAGATTCAGCAGGGGGGCCCTACGAGCAGTACTTC

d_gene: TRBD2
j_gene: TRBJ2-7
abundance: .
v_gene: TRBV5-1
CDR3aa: CASSSTDGGVEQYF
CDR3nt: TGCGCCAGCAGCTCGACGGACGGGGGGGTCGAGCAGTACTTC

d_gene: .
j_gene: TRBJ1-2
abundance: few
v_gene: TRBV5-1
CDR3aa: CASSFTGTNYGYTF
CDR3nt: TGCGCCAGCAGCTTTACAGGGACTAACTATGGCTACACCTTC

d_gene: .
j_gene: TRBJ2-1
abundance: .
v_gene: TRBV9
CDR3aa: CASSLGTPTYNEQFF
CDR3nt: TGTGCCAGCAGCCTTGGGACACCGACCTACAATGAGCAGTTCTTC

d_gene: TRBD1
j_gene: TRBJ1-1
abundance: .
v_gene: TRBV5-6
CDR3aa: CASSGRTGRSLTEAFF
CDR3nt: TGTGCCAGCAGCGGTCGGACAGGGAGATCTCTCACTGAAGCTTTCTTT

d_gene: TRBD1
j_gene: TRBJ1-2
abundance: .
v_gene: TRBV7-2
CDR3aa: CASSVDRVYGYTF
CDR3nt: TGTGCCAGCAGCGTGGACAGGGTCTATGGCTACACCTTC

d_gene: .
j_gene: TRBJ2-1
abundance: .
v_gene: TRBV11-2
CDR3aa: CASSFFRGSYNEQFF
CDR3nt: TGTGCCAGCAGCTTCTTCAGGGGCTCCTACAATGAGCAGTTCTTC

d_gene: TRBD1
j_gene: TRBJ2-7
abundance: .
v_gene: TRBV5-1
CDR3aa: CASSPGQLRSYEQYF
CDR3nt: TGCGCCAGCAGCCCGGGACAGCTTCGCTCCTACGAGCAGTACTTC

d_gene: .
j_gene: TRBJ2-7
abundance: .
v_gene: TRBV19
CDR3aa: CASSPRVGGPYEQYF
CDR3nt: TGTGCCAGTAGTCCCCGGGTGGGGGGACCCTACGAGCAGTACTTC

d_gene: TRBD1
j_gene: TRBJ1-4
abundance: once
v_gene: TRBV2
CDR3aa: CASTRQGAGEKLFF
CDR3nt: TGTGCCAGCACCCGACAGGGGGCAGGAGAAAAACTGTTTTTT

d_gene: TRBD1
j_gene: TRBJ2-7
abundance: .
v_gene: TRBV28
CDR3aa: CASSTPGGGHEQYF
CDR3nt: TGTGCCAGCAGCACACCAGGGGGTGGCCACGAGCAGTACTTC

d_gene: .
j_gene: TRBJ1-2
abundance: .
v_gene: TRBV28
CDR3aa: CASTKSNYGYTF
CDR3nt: TGTGCCAGCACTAAATCTAACTATGGCTACACCTTC

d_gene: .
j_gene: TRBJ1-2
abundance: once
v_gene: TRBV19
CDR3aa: CAGRSSFPPNYGYTF
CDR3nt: TGTGCCGGGCGGTCGTCGTTCCCCCCCAACTATGGCTACACCTTC

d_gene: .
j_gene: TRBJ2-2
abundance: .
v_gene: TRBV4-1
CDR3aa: CASSHLPNTGELFF
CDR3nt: TGCGCCAGCTCCCACCTCCCGAACACCGGGGAGCTGTTTTTT

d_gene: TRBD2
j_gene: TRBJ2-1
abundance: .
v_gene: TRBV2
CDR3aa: CASSSERGGLDEQFF
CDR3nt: TGTGCCAGCTCCTCGGAGCGGGGGGGCTTGGATGAGCAGTTCTTC

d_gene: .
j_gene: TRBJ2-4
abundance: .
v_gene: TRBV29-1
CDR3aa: CSVELMTDPNIQYF
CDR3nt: TGCAGCGTTGAATTGATGACTGACCCAAACATTCAGTACTTC

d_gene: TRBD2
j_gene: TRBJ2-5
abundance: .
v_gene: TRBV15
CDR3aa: CATSRGSAGGQETQYF
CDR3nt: TGTGCCACCAGCAGAGGGTCGGCGGGGGGTCAAGAGACCCAGTACTTC

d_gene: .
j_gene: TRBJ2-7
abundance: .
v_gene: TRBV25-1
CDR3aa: CASSEHQKYEQYF
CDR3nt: TGTGCCAGCAGTGAACATCAGAAGTACGAGCAGTACTTC

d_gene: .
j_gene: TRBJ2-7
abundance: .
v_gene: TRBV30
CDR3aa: CAWSEQLTYEQYF
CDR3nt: TGTGCCTGGAGTGAACAGTTAACCTACGAGCAGTACTTC

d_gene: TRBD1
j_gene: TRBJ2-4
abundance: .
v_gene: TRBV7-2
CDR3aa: CASSLVGSGGAKNIQYF
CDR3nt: TGTGCCAGCAGCTTAGTGGGGTCAGGGGGCGCCAAAAACATTCAGTACTTC

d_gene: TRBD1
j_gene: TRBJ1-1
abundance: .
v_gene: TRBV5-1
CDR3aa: CASSLAPGQGETEAFF
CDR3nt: TGCGCCAGCAGCTTGGCCCCGGGACAGGGGGAGACTGAAGCTTTCTTT

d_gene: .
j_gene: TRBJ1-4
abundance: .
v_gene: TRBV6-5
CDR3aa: CASSSVDVKLFF
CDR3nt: TGTGCCAGCAGCTCCGTGGACGTAAAACTGTTTTTT

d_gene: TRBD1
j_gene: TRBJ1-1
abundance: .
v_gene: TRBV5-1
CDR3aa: CASSSQTGVITEAFF
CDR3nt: TGCGCCAGCAGCTCGCAGACAGGGGTAATCACTGAAGCTTTCTTT

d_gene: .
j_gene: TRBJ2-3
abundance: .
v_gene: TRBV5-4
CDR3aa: CASSLERVRGTDTQYF
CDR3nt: TGTGCCAGCAGCTTGGAGAGGGTCAGAGGGACAGATACGCAGTATTTT

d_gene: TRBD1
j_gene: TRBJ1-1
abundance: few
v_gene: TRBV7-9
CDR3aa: CASSPQQGRRTEAFF
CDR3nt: TGTGCCAGCAGCCCTCAACAGGGGCGAAGGACTGAAGCTTTCTTT

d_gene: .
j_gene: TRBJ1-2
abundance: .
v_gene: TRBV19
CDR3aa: CASTPDRRIYGYTF
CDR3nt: TGTGCCAGTACCCCTGACAGGCGGATCTATGGCTACACCTTC

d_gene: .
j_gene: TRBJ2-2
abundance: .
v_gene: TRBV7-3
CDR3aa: CASSLIGTGELFF
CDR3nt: TGTGCCAGCAGCTTAATAGGGACCGGGGAGCTGTTTTTT

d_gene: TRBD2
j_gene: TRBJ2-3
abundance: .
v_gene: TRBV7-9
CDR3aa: CASSAQRVAGGADTQYF
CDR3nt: TGTGCCAGCAGCGCCCAGAGGGTAGCGGGGGGGGCAGATACGCAGTATTTT

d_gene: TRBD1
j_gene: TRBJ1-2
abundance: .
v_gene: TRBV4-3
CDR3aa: CASSQESRDRGDYGYTF
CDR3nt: TGCGCCAGCAGCCAAGAATCCCGGGACAGGGGCGATTATGGCTACACCTTC

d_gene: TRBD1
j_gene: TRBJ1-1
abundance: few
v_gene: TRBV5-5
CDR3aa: CASSPSTGDVANTEAFF
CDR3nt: TGTGCCAGCAGCCCGTCTACAGGGGACGTCGCCAACACTGAAGCTTTCTTT

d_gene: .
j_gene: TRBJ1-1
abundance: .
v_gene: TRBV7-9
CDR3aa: CASSPDPGTEAFF
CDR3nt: TGTGCCAGCAGCCCCGATCCAGGGACTGAAGCTTTCTTT

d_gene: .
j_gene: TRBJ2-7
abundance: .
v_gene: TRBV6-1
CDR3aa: CASSEVRGQYF
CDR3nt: TGTGCCAGCAGTGAAGTCAGGGGCCAGTACTTC

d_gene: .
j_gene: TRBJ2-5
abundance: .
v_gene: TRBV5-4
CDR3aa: CASSQRRETQYF
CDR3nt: TGTGCCAGCAGCCAGAGGAGGGAGACCCAGTACTTC

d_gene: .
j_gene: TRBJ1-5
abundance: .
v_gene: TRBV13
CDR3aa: CARGGQVNNQPQHF
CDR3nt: TGTGCCAGGGGGGGGCAAGTAAATAATCAGCCCCAGCATTTT

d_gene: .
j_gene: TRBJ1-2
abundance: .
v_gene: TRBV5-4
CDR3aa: CASSFETASYNYGYTF
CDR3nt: TGTGCCAGCAGCTTCGAGACAGCCTCCTATAACTATGGCTACACCTTC

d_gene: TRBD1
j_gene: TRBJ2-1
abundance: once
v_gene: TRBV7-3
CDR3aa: CASSPRPGQGAREQFF
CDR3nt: TGTGCCAGCAGCCCACGACCGGGACAGGGGGCACGTGAGCAGTTCTTC

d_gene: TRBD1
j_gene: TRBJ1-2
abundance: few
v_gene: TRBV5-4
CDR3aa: CASSFGTAGNNYGYTF
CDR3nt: TGTGCCAGCAGCTTCGGGACAGCCGGAAATAACTATGGCTACACCTTC

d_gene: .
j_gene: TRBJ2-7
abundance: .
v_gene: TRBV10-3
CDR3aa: CAISESPQGYTRGYF
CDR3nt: TGTGCCATCAGTGAGTCTCCACAGGGCTATACGAGAGGGTACTTC